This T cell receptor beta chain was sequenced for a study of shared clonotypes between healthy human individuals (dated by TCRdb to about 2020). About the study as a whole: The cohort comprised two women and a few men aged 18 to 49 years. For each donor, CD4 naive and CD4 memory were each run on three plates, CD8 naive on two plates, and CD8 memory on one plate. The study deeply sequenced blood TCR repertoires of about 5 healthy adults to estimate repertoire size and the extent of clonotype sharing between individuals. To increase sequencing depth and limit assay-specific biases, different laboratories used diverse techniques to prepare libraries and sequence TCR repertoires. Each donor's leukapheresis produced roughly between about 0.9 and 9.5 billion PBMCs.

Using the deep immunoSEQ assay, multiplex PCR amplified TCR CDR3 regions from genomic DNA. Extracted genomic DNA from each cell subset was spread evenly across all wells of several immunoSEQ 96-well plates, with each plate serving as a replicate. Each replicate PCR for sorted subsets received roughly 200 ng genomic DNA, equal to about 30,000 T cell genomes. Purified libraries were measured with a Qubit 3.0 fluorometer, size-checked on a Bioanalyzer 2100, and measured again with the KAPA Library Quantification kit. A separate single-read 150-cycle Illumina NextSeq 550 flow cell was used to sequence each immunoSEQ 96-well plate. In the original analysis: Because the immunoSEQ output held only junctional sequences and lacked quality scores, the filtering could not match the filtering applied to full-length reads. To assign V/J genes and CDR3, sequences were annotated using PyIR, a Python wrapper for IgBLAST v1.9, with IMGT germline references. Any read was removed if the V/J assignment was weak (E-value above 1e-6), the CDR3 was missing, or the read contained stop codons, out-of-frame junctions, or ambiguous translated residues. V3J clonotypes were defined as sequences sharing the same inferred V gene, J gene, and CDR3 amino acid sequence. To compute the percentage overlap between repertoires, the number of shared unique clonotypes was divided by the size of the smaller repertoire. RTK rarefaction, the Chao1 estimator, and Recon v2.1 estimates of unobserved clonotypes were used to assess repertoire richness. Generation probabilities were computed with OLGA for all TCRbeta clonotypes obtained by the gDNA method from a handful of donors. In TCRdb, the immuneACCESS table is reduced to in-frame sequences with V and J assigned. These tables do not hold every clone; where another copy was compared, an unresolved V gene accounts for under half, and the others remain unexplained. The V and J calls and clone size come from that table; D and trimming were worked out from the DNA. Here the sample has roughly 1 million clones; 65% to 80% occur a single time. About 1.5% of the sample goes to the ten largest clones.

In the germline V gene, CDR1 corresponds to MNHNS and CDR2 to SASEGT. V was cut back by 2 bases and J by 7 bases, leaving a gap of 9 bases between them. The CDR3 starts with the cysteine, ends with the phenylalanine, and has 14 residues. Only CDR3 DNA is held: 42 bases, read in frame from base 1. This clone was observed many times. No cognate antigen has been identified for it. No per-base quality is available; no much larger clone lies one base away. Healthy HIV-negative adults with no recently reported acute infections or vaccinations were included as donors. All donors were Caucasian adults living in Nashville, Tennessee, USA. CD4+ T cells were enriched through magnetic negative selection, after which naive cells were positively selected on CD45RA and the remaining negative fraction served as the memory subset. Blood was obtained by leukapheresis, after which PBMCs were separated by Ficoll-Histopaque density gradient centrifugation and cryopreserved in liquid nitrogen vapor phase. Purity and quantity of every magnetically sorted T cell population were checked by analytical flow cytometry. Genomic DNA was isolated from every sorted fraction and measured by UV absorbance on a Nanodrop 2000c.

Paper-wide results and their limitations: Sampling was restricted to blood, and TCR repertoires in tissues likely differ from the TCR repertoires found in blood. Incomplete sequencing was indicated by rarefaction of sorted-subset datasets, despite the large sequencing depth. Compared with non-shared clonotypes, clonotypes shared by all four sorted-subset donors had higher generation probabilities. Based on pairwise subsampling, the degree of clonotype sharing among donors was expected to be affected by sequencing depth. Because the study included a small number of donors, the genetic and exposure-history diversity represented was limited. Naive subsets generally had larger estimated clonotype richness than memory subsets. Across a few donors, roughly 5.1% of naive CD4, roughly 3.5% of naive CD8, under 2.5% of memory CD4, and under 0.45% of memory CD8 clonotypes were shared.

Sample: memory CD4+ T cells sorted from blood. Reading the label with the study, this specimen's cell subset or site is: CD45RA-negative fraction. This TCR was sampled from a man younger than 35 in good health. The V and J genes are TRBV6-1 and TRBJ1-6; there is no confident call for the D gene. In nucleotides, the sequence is TGTGCCAGCAGTGAAATCGCCGGAAATTCACCCCTCCACTTT. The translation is CASSEIAGNSPLHF.